The subject of this entry is one T cell receptor beta chain. Its antigen has not been determined. No much larger clonotype is one base removed from it; base qualities were not supplied. This specimen comes from a study of T cells in localized non-small cell lung cancer (TCRdb year 2020). Notes on the research overall: T cell repertoires of 200 to 250 early-stage NSCLC patients were analyzed, with tumors being compared against uninvolved tumor-adjacent lungs. The cohort was made up of some 240 treatment-naive NSCLC patients whose localized lung tumors had been resected. A mean age of around 66 years was recorded for the NSCLC patients, of whom under 150 were male and more than 95 were female.

From cysteine to phenylalanine, the CDR3 is 13 amino acids long. This entry keeps only the CDR3 DNA: 39 bases, framed from base 1. The CDR1 and CDR2 encoded by the germline V gene are MDHEN and SYDVKM. Trimming at the junction amounts to 2 bases on V and 3 bases on J, and the germline ends lie 7 bases apart. TCR beta CDR3 regions were sequenced from DNA using the immunoSEQ Assay. Per the original workflow: T cell density was computed as TCR beta template counts normalized to usable DNA estimated by amplifying housekeeping genes. Richness was estimated using the preseqR package, with extrapolation to 400,000 templates for PBMC samples and to 120,000 templates for tissue samples. Clonality was defined by subtracting Pielou's evenness from one. Tissue-enriched TCRs were identified by differential abundance testing using productive amino-acid clonotypes, minimum total count 5 and alpha 0.1. The Jaccard Index and the Morisita Overlap Index were used to measure how much the repertoires overlapped between compartments. TCR beta CDR3s were clustered by GLIPH together with public tetramer-defined viral CDR3s, and at least three viral sequences plus V-gene enrichment were required for viral motifs. TCRdb mirrors the immuneACCESS table, restricted to in-frame sequences. Some clones are absent from its copies; in checked studies, under half trace to an unresolved V gene, and the reason for the others is unknown. Clonal size and the V and J genes are those of that table, whereas D and trimming came from the DNA. The sample records 6,300 or so clones, about 15% of which are singletons. The ten largest clones capture about 5% of the sample.

Overall study results and their limits: Higher T cell density in blood was associated with longer overall survival, whereas higher clonality in adjacent lung was associated with shorter survival. Uninvolved tumor-adjacent lung showed the highest T cell clonality, higher than tumor, which suggests more focused antigenic responses in the uninvolved tumor-adjacent lung. A median of approximately 53 of the top 100 tumor clones turned up in the paired uninvolved adjacent lung, and about 28 of those clones also ranked among the top 100 of that same adjacent lung. Multi-region tumor sequencing was not performed, so intratumor heterogeneity could not be excluded. Because of the exploratory design, TCR variables were selected using unadjusted p-values without false-discovery rate correction.

Uninvolved adjacent lung was obtained at least 2 cm from the tumor margin, and the absence of atypia was confirmed by two independent pathologists. At diagnosis, peripheral blood, uninvolved tumor-adjacent lung and tumor were collected and were preserved as a mix of fresh-frozen and FFPE material. The V gene is TRBV28 and the J gene is TRBJ1-1, with the D gene not confidently named. The specimen was normal lung tissue next to the tumor, collected before any cancer treatment. This clonotype was sampled from a male donor aged 60 or over with stage II squamous cell lung carcinoma. The CDR3 protein: CASSLKGYTEAFF. The base sequence is TGTGCCAGCAGTTTAAAGGGTTACACTGAAGCTTTCTTT.